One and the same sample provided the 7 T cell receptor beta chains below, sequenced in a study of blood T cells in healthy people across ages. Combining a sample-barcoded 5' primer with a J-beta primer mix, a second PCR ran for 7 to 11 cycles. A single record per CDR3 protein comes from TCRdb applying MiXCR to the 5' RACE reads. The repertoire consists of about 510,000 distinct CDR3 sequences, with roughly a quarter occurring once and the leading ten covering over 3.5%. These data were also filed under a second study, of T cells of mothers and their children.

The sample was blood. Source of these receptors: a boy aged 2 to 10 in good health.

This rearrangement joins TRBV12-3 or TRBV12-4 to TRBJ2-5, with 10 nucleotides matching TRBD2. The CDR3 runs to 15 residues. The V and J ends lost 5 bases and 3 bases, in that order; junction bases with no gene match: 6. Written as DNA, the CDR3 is TGTGCCAGCAGTAAAAGCGGGAGGGCCAAAGAGACCCAGTACTTC. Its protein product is CASSKSGRAKETQYF.

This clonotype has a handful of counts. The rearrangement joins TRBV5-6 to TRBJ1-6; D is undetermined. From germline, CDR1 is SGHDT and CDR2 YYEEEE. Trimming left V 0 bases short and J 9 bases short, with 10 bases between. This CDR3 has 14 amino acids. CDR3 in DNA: TGTGCCAGCAGCTTGGTGGGCAACAGTTCACCCCTCCACTTT. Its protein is CASSLVGNSSPLHF.

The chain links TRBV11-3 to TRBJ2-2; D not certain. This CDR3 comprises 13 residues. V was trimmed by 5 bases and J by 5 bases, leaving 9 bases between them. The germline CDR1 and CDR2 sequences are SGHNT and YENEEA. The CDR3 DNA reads TGTGCCAGCAGCCCTGCTCAGACCGGGGAGCTGTTTTTT. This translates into CASSPAQTGELFF.

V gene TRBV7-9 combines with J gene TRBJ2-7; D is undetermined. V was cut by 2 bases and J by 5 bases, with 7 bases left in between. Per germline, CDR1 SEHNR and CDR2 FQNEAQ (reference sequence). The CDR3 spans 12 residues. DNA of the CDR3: TGTGCCAGCAGCTTAAGTCCCGACGAGCAGTACTTC. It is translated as CASSLSPDEQYF.

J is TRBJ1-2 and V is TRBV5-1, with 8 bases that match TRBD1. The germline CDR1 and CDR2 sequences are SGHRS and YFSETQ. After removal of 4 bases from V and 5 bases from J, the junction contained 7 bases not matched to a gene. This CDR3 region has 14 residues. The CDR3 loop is CASSTGQDPYGYTF. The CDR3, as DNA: TGCGCCAGCAGCACGGGACAGGACCCTTATGGCTACACCTTC.

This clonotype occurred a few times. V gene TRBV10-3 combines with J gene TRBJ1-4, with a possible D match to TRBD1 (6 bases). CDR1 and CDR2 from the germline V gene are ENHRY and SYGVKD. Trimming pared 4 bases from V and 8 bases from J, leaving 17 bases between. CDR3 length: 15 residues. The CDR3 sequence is CAISGGPGTGEKLFF. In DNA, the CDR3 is TGTGCCATCAGTGGGGGGCCTGGTACAGGGGAAAAACTGTTTTTT.

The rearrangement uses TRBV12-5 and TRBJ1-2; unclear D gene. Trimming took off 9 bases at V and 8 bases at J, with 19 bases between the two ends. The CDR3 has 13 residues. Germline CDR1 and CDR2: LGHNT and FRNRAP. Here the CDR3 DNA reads TGTGCTAGCGTAGAAGGGTTCCCGGGGGGCTACACCTTC. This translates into CASVEGFPGGYTF. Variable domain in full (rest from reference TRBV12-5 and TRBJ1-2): DARVTQTPRHKVTEMGQEVTMRCQPILGHNTVFWYRQTMMQGLELLAYFRNRAPLDDSGMPKDRFSAEMPDATLATLKIQPSEPRDSAVYFCASVEGFPGGYTFGSGTRLTVV.